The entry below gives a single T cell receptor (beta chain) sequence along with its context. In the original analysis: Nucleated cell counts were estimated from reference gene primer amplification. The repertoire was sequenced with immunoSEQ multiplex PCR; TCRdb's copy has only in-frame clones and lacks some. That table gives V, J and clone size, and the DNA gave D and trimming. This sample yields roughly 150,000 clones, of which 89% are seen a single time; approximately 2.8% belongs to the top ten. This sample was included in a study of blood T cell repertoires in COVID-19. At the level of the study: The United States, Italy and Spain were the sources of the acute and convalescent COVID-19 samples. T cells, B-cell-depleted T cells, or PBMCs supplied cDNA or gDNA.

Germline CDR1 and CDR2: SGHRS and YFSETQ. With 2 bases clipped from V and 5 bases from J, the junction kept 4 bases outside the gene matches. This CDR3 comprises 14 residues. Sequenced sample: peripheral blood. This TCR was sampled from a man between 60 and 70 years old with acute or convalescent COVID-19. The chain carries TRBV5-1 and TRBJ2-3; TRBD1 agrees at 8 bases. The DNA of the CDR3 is TGCGCCAGCAGCTTAGGACAGGGTCAAGATACGCAGTATTTT. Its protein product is CASSLGQGQDTQYF.